The entry below describes one T cell receptor beta chain. Its target is unknown. Germline lookup yields CDR1 SQVTM and CDR2 ANQGSEA. Trimming removed 7 bases from V and 13 bases from J; junction bases left unmatched: 9. The CDR3 is 11 residues long. This sample is part of a study of beta chain features in type 1 diabetes. Study conclusions and caveats: The influence of HLA type on TCRB rearrangement stayed undetermined.

Expressed TCRB transcripts were sequenced after all isolated RNA was converted to cDNA. Clones were sequenced by immunoSEQ multiplex PCR, and TCRdb holds only the in-frame ones, with some missing. In the table there are roughly 300,000 clones, under 8.5% of which are singletons. The sequencing input was central memory CD4+ T cells from blood. The TCR comes from a woman aged 18-35 years in good health. This sequence joins TRBV29-1 and TRBJ2-1; 8 bases agree with TRBD1. CDR3 sequence (DNA): TGCAGCGCTCACGCGGGACAGGCCCAGTTCTTC. Its translation: CSAHAGQAQFF.